Ten or more counts support the clone carrying this T cell receptor beta chain. Germline loops: CDR1 LNHDA, CDR2 SQIVND (reference sequence). CDR3 length equals 15 residues. The J segment lost 4 bases and the V segment lost 6 bases, leaving 9 bases of the junction unmatched. The data originate from a study of CD8 T cells in ankylosing spondylitis. Each CDR3 protein is one row after TCRdb ran MiXCR on the 5' RACE reads. The data hold 130,000 or so distinct CDR3 sequences, with 6% to 8.5% observed a single time. The chain recombines TRBV19 with TRBJ2-1; the match to TRBD1 covers 7 bases. Specimen: blood, either unsorted or a sorted T cell fraction (not recorded which). The origin of this receptor is a male donor with ankylosing spondylitis or in good health (not recorded which). The CDR3 protein is CASSREGARYNEQFF. DNA for the CDR3: TGTGCCAGTAGCCGAGAGGGGGCGCGATACAATGAGCAGTTCTTC.